The 30 T cell receptor beta chains presented below share a single source sample, sequenced in a study of control samples from healthy donors and cancer patients. Clones were read by immunoSEQ multiplex PCR, and TCRdb kept only the in-frame ones, dropping some. The profile covers 150,000 to 200,000 clones, with approximately 96% appearing a single time and 8.5% taken by the ten largest. Sequenced input: blood. The source of these receptors is a woman between 40 and 55 years old in good health.

The rearrangement uses TRBV6-6 and TRBJ1-1; 9 nucleotides match TRBD1. V trimming: 2 bases; J trimming: 1 base; junction bases outside the gene matches: 5. CDR3 size: 16 residues. CDR1 MNHNY and CDR2 SVGAGI come from the germline V gene (reference sequence). CDR3 protein: CASSYGGTGQNTEAFF. The CDR3 nucleotides read TGTGCCAGCAGTTACGGCGGGACAGGGCAGAACACTGAAGCTTTCTTT.

This sequence joins TRBV6-6 and TRBJ1-2; 10 positions match TRBD1. Germline lookup yields CDR1 MNHNY and CDR2 SVGAGI (reference sequence). This CDR3 is 18 amino acids long. The J segment lost 3 bases and the V segment lost 6 bases, leaving 16 bases of the junction unmatched. The CDR3 DNA is TGTGCCAGCAGACGACGAAACACCCGGGACAGGGGACACTATGGCTACACCTTC. This sequence encodes CASRRRNTRDRGHYGYTF.

The gene calls are TRBV30 and TRBJ2-5; 8 bases are a match to TRBD2. Trimming cost V 0 bases and J 1 base; bases outside gene matches: 13. The germline V gene encodes CDR1 GTSNPN and CDR2 SVGIG (reference sequence). The CDR3 contains 18 residues. CDR3 loop: CAWSVRLTAGTSQETQYF. The DNA for the CDR3 is TGTGCCTGGAGTGTACGTCTGACAGCCGGGACTAGCCAAGAGACCCAGTACTTC. Filled out from reference TRBV30 and TRBJ2-5, the complete variable domain reads SQTIHQWPATLVQPVGSPLSLECTVEGTSNPNLYWYRQAAGRGLQLLFYSVGIGQISSEVPQNLSASRPQDRQFILSSKKLLLSDSGFYLCAWSVRLTAGTSQETQYFGPGTRLLVL.

This clone was counted once. The chain recombines TRBV13 with TRBJ2-1; TRBD1 agrees at 9 bases. The CDR3 runs to 16 residues. V trimming: 5 bases; J trimming: 3 bases; junction bases outside the gene matches: 8. The germline CDR1 and CDR2 sequences are PRHDT and FYEKMQ (reference sequence). Here the CDR3 DNA reads TGTGCCAGCAGCGCCCAAGGACAGGGGCTCTACAATGAGCAGTTCTTC. The encoded protein is CASSAQGQGLYNEQFF.

The chain is built from TRBV7-2 and TRBJ1-3, with D uncertain. This CDR3 region has 15 residues. The germline V and J ends were trimmed by 2 bases and 0 bases, with 8 bases remaining between them. Germline V lookup: CDR1 SGHTA, CDR2 FQGNSA. In DNA, the CDR3 is TGTGCCAGCAGCTTATGGTCCTCCTCTGGAAACACCATATATTTT. Encoded protein: CASSLWSSSGNTIYF.

The chain links TRBV7-2 to TRBJ1-1; D call uncertain. V gave up 1 base and J gave up 0 bases, with 15 bases separating them. The germline V gene encodes CDR1 SGHTA and CDR2 FQGNSA. The length of the CDR3 is 17 residues. The CDR3 coding sequence is TGTGCCAGCAGCTTAGGGGTAGGGTTGGGCATGAACACTGAAGCTTTCTTT. This translates into CASSLGVGLGMNTEAFF.

The rearrangement joins TRBV19 to TRBJ1-4; the match to TRBD1 covers 7 bases. The trim removed 0 bases at V and 5 bases at J, leaving 6 bases unmatched. The CDR3 extends over 16 amino acids. Germline CDR1 is LNHDA and CDR2 is SQIVND (reference sequence). The CDR3 spells CASSIDRGTANEKLFF. CDR3 DNA: TGTGCCAGTAGTATAGATCGGGGGACAGCGAATGAAAAACTGTTTTTT.

The chain is built from TRBV18 and TRBJ2-1, with D hard to call. The CDR3 extends over 16 amino acids. The germline V gene has CDR1 KGHSH and CDR2 LQKENI. Trimming shortened V by 2 bases and J by 4 bases, and 15 bases separated the two germline ends. CDR3 amino acids: CASSPRVQIRYNEQFF. The CDR3 region has the DNA TGTGCCAGCTCACCAAGAGTGCAGATTCGATACAATGAGCAGTTCTTC.

This chain uses TRBV6-1 with TRBJ1-6; no clear D gene. Germline assignment: CDR1 MNHNS and CDR2 SASEGT. The CDR3 is made up of 13 amino acids. The ends were cut back, 1 base at V and 7 bases at J, with 5 bases in the middle. CDR3 in amino acids: CASSEDPNSPLHF. CDR3 DNA: TGTGCCAGCAGTGAAGACCCCAATTCACCCCTCCACTTT.

The chain has TRBV11-2 and TRBJ2-1, with D possibly TRBD2 on 6 matching bases. V gave up 2 bases and J gave up 4 bases, with 15 bases separating them. The CDR3 sequence is 16 residues long. Germline V gene data show CDR1 as SGHAT and CDR2 as FQNNGV. The DNA for the CDR3 is TGTGCCAGCAGCTTATATCAGACTAGGGCATACAATGAGCAGTTCTTC. Amino acids: CASSLYQTRAYNEQFF.

The chain links TRBV19 to TRBJ2-1, with 8 bases aligning to TRBD2. With 7 bases clipped from V and 6 bases from J, the junction kept 11 bases outside the gene matches. Germline V gene lookup returns CDR1 LNHDA and CDR2 SQIVND (reference sequence). The CDR3 consists of 15 residues. As DNA, the CDR3 is TGTGCCAGTAACGGTGGAATAGCGGGGTCCAATGAGCAGTTCTTC. This encodes CASNGGIAGSNEQFF.

The CDR3 nucleotides are TGTGCCATCCGAGCTTCTTCTGAGAATTCACCCCTCCACTTT. Encoded protein: CAIRASSENSPLHF. This rearrangement joins TRBV10-3 to TRBJ1-6, with D unresolved. This CDR3 is built from 14 residues. Trimming took 8 bases from V and 7 from J, leaving 15 bases between them. Per germline, CDR1 ENHRY and CDR2 SYGVKD.

The V gene is TRBV2, the J gene TRBJ2-5; TRBD1 matches at 9 bases. J gave up 0 bases and V 6 bases, and 11 bases lay outside the gene matches. This CDR3 is built from 17 residues. Looked up from germline, CDR1 is SNHLY and CDR2 is FYNNEI. The CDR3 DNA reads as TGTGCCAGCAGCGGAACCCGGGACAGGGTGTACCAAGAGACCCAGTACTTC. As protein: CASSGTRDRVYQETQYF.

The chain combines TRBV5-8 with TRBJ1-3, with D uncertain. The CDR3 spans 15 residues. Germline CDR1 reads SGHTS; CDR2 reads YDEGEE. V dropped 4 bases and J dropped 0 bases, with 11 bases sitting between them. For the CDR3, the DNA is TGTGCCAGCAGCAGAGGACGGTTCTCTGGAAACACCATATATTTT. It yields the protein CASSRGRFSGNTIYF.

The gene calls are TRBV29-1 and TRBJ2-1; the match to TRBD2 covers 12 bases. The V segment lost 6 bases and the J segment 7 bases; nucleotides outside the gene matches: 4. Germline V gene lookup returns CDR1 SQVTM and CDR2 ANQGSEA. This CDR3 is built from 13 residues. CDR3 in amino acids: CSVQTSGGNEQFF. As DNA, the CDR3 is TGCAGCGTCCAAACTAGCGGGGGGAATGAGCAGTTCTTC.

This clone has a handful of counts. V usage is TRBV7-2 and J usage is TRBJ2-5, with TRBD1 matching over 7 bases. The CDR3 totals 14 residues. The V segment lost 2 bases and the J segment 3 bases; nucleotides outside the gene matches: 3. Germline CDR1 is SGHTA and CDR2 is FQGNSA. The CDR3 loop reads CASSLRQGEETQYF. In nucleotides, the CDR3 is TGTGCCAGCAGCTTAAGGCAGGGGGAAGAGACCCAGTACTTC.

The J gene is TRBJ2-3, the V gene TRBV9; 10 bases map to TRBD1. In germline, CDR1 is SGDLS, CDR2 YYNGEE. The CDR3 totals 15 residues. V shed 0 bases and J 4 bases; nucleotides not matched to a gene: 2. The CDR3 here is CASSVEDRGADTQYF. The CDR3 DNA reads TGTGCCAGCAGCGTAGAGGACAGGGGGGCAGATACGCAGTATTTT.

This clone has a single count. The chain is built from TRBV12-3 or TRBV12-4 and TRBJ2-5; D gene ambiguous. There are 12 residues in the CDR3. Trimming removed 2 bases at V and 7 bases at J, with 8 bases between. Here the CDR3 reads CASSLTIRTQYF. Written as DNA, the CDR3 is TGTGCCAGCAGTTTAACCATACGGACCCAGTACTTC.

The genes are TRBV15 and TRBJ2-3, with D possibly matching TRBD2 (5 bases). V lost 5 bases, J lost 4 bases, and 10 bases lay in between. Germline V gives CDR1 LNHNV, CDR2 YYDKDF (reference sequence). The CDR3 is 13 residues long. The CDR3 loop is CATSRNGADTQYF. CDR3 DNA: TGTGCCACCAGCCGGAACGGGGCAGATACGCAGTATTTT.

The V and J genes are TRBV19 and TRBJ1-2, with TRBD1 matching 9 bases. V gave up 7 bases and J gave up 2 bases; unmatched junction bases: 8. The CDR3 contains 15 residues. In germline, CDR1 is LNHDA, CDR2 SQIVND (reference sequence). CDR3 coding DNA: TGTGCCAGTATCACCGCGACAGGGGGAAACTATGGCTACACCTTC. Translated: CASITATGGNYGYTF.

This clone appeared once. CDR3 protein: CASSLWRRGHSETQYF. CDR3 coding DNA: TGTGCCAGCAGCTTATGGCGGCGCGGCCATTCGGAGACCCAGTACTTC. The chain employs TRBV7-2 and TRBJ2-5, with unresolved D. CDR3 length: 16 amino acids. V dropped 2 bases and J dropped 5 bases, with 18 bases sitting between them. In germline, CDR1 is SGHTA, CDR2 FQGNSA.

The chain has TRBV5-1 and TRBJ1-1; 10 bases line up with TRBD1. J was trimmed by 5 bases and V by 0 bases; bases with no gene match: 7. Germline CDR1 SGHRS, CDR2 YFSETQ. The CDR3 runs 16 residues. The CDR3 DNA follows: TGCGCCAGCAGCTTGGGCGGGGACAGGGGCCGGACTGAAGCTTTCTTT. As protein: CASSLGGDRGRTEAFF.

This sequence joins TRBV12-5 and TRBJ2-3, with D unresolved. The V and J ends lost 6 bases and 4 bases respectively, with 8 bases between them. CDR1 is LGHNT and CDR2 is FRNRAP in the germline V gene. The CDR3 extends over 12 amino acids. The chain's CDR3 is CASGTSSDTQYF. The CDR3 nucleotides read TGTGCTAGTGGCACCAGTTCAGATACGCAGTATTTT.

The CDR3 bases are TGCGCCAGCAGCCTCCAATTTGGGGACACTGAAGCTTTCTTT. Its translation: CASSLQFGDTEAFF. The chain carries TRBV4-1 and TRBJ1-1, with D uncertain. This CDR3 region has 14 residues. Trimming removed 4 bases from V and 3 bases from J, with 12 bases in between. CDR1 MGHRA and CDR2 YSYEKL come from the germline V gene.

This chain links TRBV4-3 with TRBJ1-5; D not resolved. V lost 0 bases to trimming and J lost 7 bases, with 19 bases between them. CDR3 length: 17 residues. Germline CDR1 is LGHNA and CDR2 is YSLEER. CDR3 DNA sequence: TGCGCCAGCAGCCAAGATGTTAGGGAGGGAGGATGGCAGCCCCAGCATTTT. Protein sequence: CASSQDVREGGWQPQHF.

The chain has TRBV6-5 and TRBJ2-2; D uncertain. The CDR3 has 14 amino acids. Germline values: CDR1 MNHEY, CDR2 SVGAGI. V gave up 11 bases and J gave up 0 bases, with 13 bases separating them. The CDR3 region has the DNA TGTGCCGGAAACCCGACTGCGAACACCGGGGAGCTGTTTTTT. This encodes CAGNPTANTGELFF.

V is TRBV4-1 and J is TRBJ2-7; D gene uncertain. The germline V gene has CDR1 MGHRA and CDR2 YSYEKL. The CDR3 totals 14 residues. Trimming took off 1 base at V and 6 bases at J, with 13 bases between the two ends. The CDR3 region has the DNA TGCGCCAGCAGCCAAGGGCCACCTAAGGTCGAGCAGTACTTC. This encodes CASSQGPPKVEQYF.

V is TRBV6-2 or TRBV6-3 and J is TRBJ1-2; a possible D gene is TRBD1 (5 bases). The CDR3 totals 16 residues. V was trimmed by 0 bases and J by 5 bases, leaving 16 bases between them. The germline CDR1 and CDR2 sequences are MNHEY and SVGEGT. This chain's CDR3 is CASSYSRGTAVYGYTF. The CDR3 bases are TGTGCCAGCAGTTACTCCCGGGGGACCGCGGTGTATGGCTACACCTTC.

The V gene is TRBV11-3, the J gene TRBJ2-1; no definite D call. CDR1 is SGHNT and CDR2 is YENEEA in the germline V gene. V dropped 5 bases and J dropped 4 bases, with 9 bases sitting between them. The CDR3 totals 13 residues. The CDR3 loop is CASSMNVYNEQFF. The DNA for the CDR3 is TGTGCCAGCAGCATGAACGTTTACAATGAGCAGTTCTTC.

The V call is TRBV12-3 or TRBV12-4, the J call TRBJ2-7; D uncertain. The CDR3 has 12 residues. The germline V and J ends were trimmed by 6 bases and 2 bases, with 8 bases remaining between them. The DNA of the CDR3 is TGTGCCAGCAGCTCGGGCCCCTACGAGCAGTACTTC. Residues: CASSSGPYEQYF.